The 27 T cell receptor beta chains below come from one sample, sequenced in a study of blood T cells in healthy people across ages. The authors ran a second PCR of 7 to 11 cycles using a sample-barcoded 5' primer and a J-beta primer mix. One entry per CDR3 protein, called by TCRdb with MiXCR from the 5' RACE reads. The sample has over 950,000 distinct CDR3 sequences, 35% to 40% seen once; the top ten hold around 14%. The sample comprised blood. The receptors here all came from a man younger than 35 in good health.

The chain recombines TRBV4-2 with TRBJ2-6, with D maybe TRBD2 (6 bases). Germline-derived CDR1 and CDR2 are LGHNA and YNFKEQ. Trimming removed 3 bases from V and 0 bases from J, with 6 bases in between. The CDR3 loop spans 15 amino acids. The CDR3 DNA sequence: TGTGCCAGCAGCCAGCGGGACTCTGGGGCCAACGTCCTGACTTTC. Translated: CASSQRDSGANVLTF.

In its sample, this clonotype was seen a few times. V usage is TRBV6-2 or TRBV6-3 and J usage is TRBJ1-2, with 11 bases identical to TRBD1. The V gene's germline CDR1 is MNHEY and CDR2 SVGEGT. The CDR3 has 14 residues. Unmatched junction bases numbered 2, after V lost 4 bases and J lost 4 bases. The CDR3 region has the DNA TGTGCCAGCAGTTGGACAGGGGGCATCTATGGCTACACCTTC. This translates into CASSWTGGIYGYTF.

The V gene is TRBV12-3 or TRBV12-4, the J gene TRBJ1-1, with a possible D match to TRBD1 (5 bases). The CDR3 extends over 14 amino acids. With 8 bases removed from V and 3 bases from J, the gap between germline ends came to 16 bases. The CDR3 sequence is CASGRTGADTEAFF. The DNA of the CDR3 is TGTGCCAGCGGCCGGACCGGGGCGGACACTGAAGCTTTCTTT.

V is TRBV12-3 or TRBV12-4 and J is TRBJ2-2; D possibly uses TRBD1 or TRBD2 (5 bases each). V lost 7 bases, J lost 7 bases, and 19 bases lay in between. The CDR3 length is 15 residues. The CDR3 region has the DNA TGTGCCAGCATCCCTCCGAGGGGAGAAGGCGGGGAGCTGTTTTTT. Protein sequence: CASIPPRGEGGELFF.

This clonotype turned up a few times. The genes are TRBV6-5 and TRBJ1-1, with D hard to call. V was trimmed by 0 bases and J by 4 bases, leaving 12 bases between them. This CDR3 comprises 15 residues. CDR1 is MNHEY and CDR2 is SVGAGI in the germline V gene. CDR3 coding DNA: TGTGCCAGCAGTTACTCTTCCGGACCGGGCACTGAAGCTTTCTTT. Translation gives CASSYSSGPGTEAFF.

The J gene is TRBJ2-3, the V gene TRBV4-2, with TRBD1 matching 7 bases. J lost 2 bases, V lost 1 base, and 6 bases had no gene match. Germline V gene sequence: CDR1 LGHNA, CDR2 YNFKEQ. This CDR3 is 16 amino acids long. The CDR3 region is CASSQARGRNTDTQYF. CDR3 nucleotide sequence: TGTGCCAGCAGCCAAGCGAGGGGGCGCAACACAGATACGCAGTATTTT.

This clonotype was found once. The chain links TRBV11-2 to TRBJ1-4, with a tentative D call TRBD1 (5 bases). The CDR3 consists of 13 residues. Germline CDR1 is SGHAT and CDR2 is FQNNGV. V was pared by 4 bases and J by 8 bases, with 11 bases between. The CDR3 is CASSWGEGEKLFF. The CDR3 DNA follows: TGTGCCAGCAGCTGGGGGGAGGGCGAAAAACTGTTTTTT.

This clonotype was seen more than once but under ten times. This chain links TRBV5-1 with TRBJ2-5, with TRBD1 as a possible D gene (5 bases). Germline V lookup: CDR1 SGHRS, CDR2 YFSETQ. The length of the CDR3 is 15 residues. The ends were cut back, 0 bases at V and 1 base at J, with 10 bases in the middle. The CDR3 protein is CASSLGQQIQETQYF. CDR3 sequence (DNA): TGCGCCAGCAGCTTGGGACAGCAAATCCAAGAGACCCAGTACTTC.

The genes are TRBV7-9 and TRBJ2-7, with 9 nucleotides matching TRBD1. V shed 0 bases and J 7 bases; nucleotides not matched to a gene: 7. CDR1 SEHNR and CDR2 FQNEAQ come from the germline V gene (reference sequence). The CDR3 is 15 residues long. The CDR3 coding sequence is TGTGCCAGCAGCTTAGCACAGGGGGCGCATAATGAGCAGTACTTC. Translating it yields CASSLAQGAHNEQYF.

The rearrangement links TRBV7-3 to TRBJ2-5, with a weak D call TRBD1 (5 bases). V was trimmed by 1 base and J by 11 bases, leaving 17 bases between them. The CDR3 extends over 14 amino acids. CDR1 and CDR2 (germline): SGHTA, FQGTGA. The CDR3 is CASSLSGRVNEQYF. The DNA for the CDR3 is TGTGCCAGCAGCTTAAGTGGCAGGGTAAATGAGCAGTACTTC.

The chain employs TRBV20-1 and TRBJ1-2, with D tentatively TRBD1 (5 bases). V shed 5 bases and J shed 4 bases, with 14 bases lying between them. Germline CDR1 DFQATT, CDR2 SNEGSKA (reference sequence). CDR3 size: 13 residues. This CDR3 reads CSADEDTFYGYTF. CDR3 coding DNA: TGCAGTGCTGACGAGGACACCTTCTATGGCTACACCTTC.

In its sample, this clonotype was seen a few times. V gene TRBV6-6 combines with J gene TRBJ1-6; TRBD1 is a possible D gene (6 bases). Germline assignment: CDR1 MNHNY and CDR2 SVGAGI (reference sequence). CDR3 length: 14 amino acids. Deletions cut 2 bases from V and 9 bases from J, with 11 bases between. As DNA, the CDR3 is TGTGCCAGCAGTTACGATCAAGGGGGTTCACCCCTCCACTTT. Translation: CASSYDQGGSPLHF.

This clonotype was seen only once. The chain recombines TRBV12-3 or TRBV12-4 with TRBJ1-5, with TRBD1 identical over 8 bases. Losses at the gene ends were 3 bases for V and 9 bases for J; bases not matched to a gene: 7. The CDR3 runs 14 residues. The CDR3 is CASSFEAGGWPQHF. The CDR3 DNA reads as TGTGCCAGCAGTTTTGAGGCAGGGGGCTGGCCCCAGCATTTT.

V is TRBV5-1 and J is TRBJ2-1; 15 nucleotides match TRBD2. Trimming took 2 bases from V and 0 from J; bases not matched to a gene: 9. Germline CDR1 SGHRS, CDR2 YFSETQ. CDR3 size: 20 residues. The CDR3 sequence is CASSFWTSGGALSSYNEQFF. CDR3 bases: TGCGCCAGCAGCTTCTGGACTAGCGGGGGGGCTCTGAGCTCCTACAATGAGCAGTTCTTC.

This clonotype showed up just a few times. The chain carries TRBV28 and TRBJ1-1; the D gene is possibly TRBD1 (6 bases). Germline V CDR1 and CDR2: MDHEN, SYDVKM. The CDR3 runs to 16 residues. The V end was cut by 2 bases, the J end by 5 bases, with 18 bases between. The CDR3 sequence is CASSLGFRGRGTEAFF. CDR3 in DNA: TGTGCCAGCAGTTTAGGGTTTCGGGGGCGTGGGACTGAAGCTTTCTTT.

This clonotype has more than one count but fewer than ten. The genes are TRBV20-1 and TRBJ1-4; 10 positions match TRBD1. The ends lost 1 base at V and 7 bases at J; junction bases unmatched: 6. The CDR3 sequence is 15 residues long. CDR1 is DFQATT and CDR2 is SNEGSKA in the germline V gene (reference sequence). The CDR3 spells CSARGPGQGIEKLFF. Here the CDR3 DNA reads TGCAGTGCTAGAGGTCCGGGACAGGGGATTGAAAAACTGTTTTTT.

The chain combines TRBV4-1 with TRBJ2-1; 8 positions agree with TRBD2. The CDR3 sequence is 16 residues long. Germline CDR1 MGHRA, CDR2 YSYEKL. J gave up 9 bases and V 0 bases, and 10 bases lay outside the gene matches. The CDR3 DNA follows: TGCGCCAGCAGCCAAGAAGAGGGACTAGTTATCGGTGAGCAGTTCTTC. It translates to CASSQEEGLVIGEQFF.

This chain links TRBV20-1 with TRBJ1-5; TRBD1 is a possible D gene (6 bases). Trimming cost V 2 bases and J 2 bases, with 10 bases left between them. The CDR3 consists of 14 residues. The germline V gene encodes CDR1 DFQATT and CDR2 SNEGSKA (reference sequence). The CDR3 sequence: CSARLGAGNQPQHF. In DNA, the CDR3 is TGCAGTGCTAGATTGGGGGCGGGCAATCAGCCCCAGCATTTT.

V usage is TRBV5-1 and J usage is TRBJ1-4, with D perhaps TRBD1 (6 bases). CDR1 is SGHRS and CDR2 is YFSETQ in the germline V gene. The CDR3 extends over 15 amino acids. The V end lost 4 bases, the J end lost 8 bases, and 18 bases lay between the germline ends. The CDR3 nucleotides read TGCGCCAGCAGCCAAACAAATCAAAGGGGGGAAAAACTGTTTTTT. Its protein is CASSQTNQRGEKLFF.

As concerns this clonotype: This could be a read error, since a much larger clone is one nucleotide away. This rearrangement joins TRBV24-1 to TRBJ2-7; D perhaps matches TRBD1 (6 bases). The germline V gene encodes CDR1 KGHDR and CDR2 SFDVKD. The V and J ends lost 2 bases and 7 bases respectively, with 14 bases between them. The CDR3 sequence is 14 residues long. The CDR3 sequence is CATSDSDRANEQYF. DNA of the CDR3: TGTGCCACCAGTGATTCGGACAGAGCTAATGAGCAGTACTTC.

The DNA for the CDR3 is TGCAGTGCTACCCGGACTAGCGGTAGCTCCTACGAGCAGTACTTC. This codes for CSATRTSGSSYEQYF. The J gene is TRBJ2-7, the V gene TRBV20-1, with 10 bases lining up with TRBD2. CDR3 length: 15 amino acids. V shed 4 bases, J shed 0 bases, and the junction held 6 bases outside the gene matches. Per the germline V gene, CDR1 is DFQATT and CDR2 is SNEGSKA (reference sequence).

This clonotype was counted a few times. The chain recombines TRBV2 with TRBJ1-2; D not resolved. Germline V gene data show CDR1 as SNHLY and CDR2 as FYNNEI. V lost 9 bases, J lost 2 bases, and 13 bases lay in between. The CDR3 contains 13 residues. CDR3 bases: TGTGCCAGGAATGCCAGGAGCAACTATGGCTACACCTTC. Translating it yields CARNARSNYGYTF.

The chain uses TRBV6-5 and TRBJ1-5, with D tentatively TRBD1 (5 bases). This CDR3 comprises 13 residues. CDR1 and CDR2 (germline): MNHEY, SVGAGI. Trimming removed 6 bases at V and 5 bases at J, with 11 bases between. CDR3 nucleotide sequence: TGTGCCAGCAGCGACAGTCGTGATCAGCCCCAGCATTTT. Encoded protein: CASSDSRDQPQHF.

The rearrangement joins TRBV3-1 to TRBJ2-2; 7 positions agree with TRBD1. The CDR3 spans 15 residues. Germline V gene lookup returns CDR1 LGHDT and CDR2 YNNKEL (reference sequence). Trimming cost V 0 bases and J 5 bases; bases outside gene matches: 3. CDR3 DNA sequence: TGTGCCAGCAGCCAAGAGGACAGGAGGACCGGGGAGCTGTTTTTT. It codes for CASSQEDRRTGELFF. The full variable domain, its missing parts supplied by reference TRBV3-1 and TRBJ2-2, is DTAVSQTPKYLVTQMGNDKSIKCEQNLGHDTMYWYKQDSKKFLKIMFSYNNKELIINETVPNRFSPKSPDKAHLNLHINSLELGDSAVYFCASSQEDRRTGELFFGEGSRLTVL.

V and J are TRBV28 and TRBJ2-5; the match to TRBD2 covers 10 bases. This CDR3 has 14 residues. With V trimmed by 6 bases and J by 1 base, 2 bases remained unmatched. The germline gives CDR1 MDHEN, CDR2 SYDVKM. The CDR3 loop is CASRVAGGQETQYF. The CDR3, as DNA: TGTGCCAGCAGAGTAGCGGGGGGCCAAGAGACCCAGTACTTC.

V is TRBV7-2 and J is TRBJ1-2; no reliable D call. CDR1 is SGHTA and CDR2 is FQGNSA in the germline V gene. V lost 1 base to trimming and J lost 7 bases, with 10 bases between them. The CDR3 loop spans 13 amino acids. CDR3 sequence reads: CASSLDREGGYTF. CDR3 nucleotide sequence: TGTGCCAGCAGCTTAGATCGGGAGGGTGGCTACACCTTC.

V gene TRBV7-2 combines with J gene TRBJ1-4; D not certain. Germline V gene lookup returns CDR1 SGHTA and CDR2 FQGNSA. V was pared by 3 bases and J by 0 bases, with 8 bases between. The CDR3 is made up of 15 amino acids. The DNA of the CDR3 is TGTGCCAGCAGCTTTAGCGGACCAACTAATGAAAAACTGTTTTTT. It translates to CASSFSGPTNEKLFF.